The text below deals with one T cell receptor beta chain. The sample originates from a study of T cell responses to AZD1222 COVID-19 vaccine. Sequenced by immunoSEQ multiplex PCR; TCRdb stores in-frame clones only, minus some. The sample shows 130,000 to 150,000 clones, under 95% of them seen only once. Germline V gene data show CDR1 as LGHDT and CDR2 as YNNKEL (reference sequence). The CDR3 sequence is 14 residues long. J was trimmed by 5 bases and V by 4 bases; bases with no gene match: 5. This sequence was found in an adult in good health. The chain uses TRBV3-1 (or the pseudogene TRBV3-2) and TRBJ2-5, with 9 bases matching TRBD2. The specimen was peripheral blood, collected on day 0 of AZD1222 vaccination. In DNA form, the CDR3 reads TGTGCCAGCAGCCTTAGCGGGGGATTGGAGACCCAGTACTTC. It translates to CASSLSGGLETQYF.